The 13 T cell receptor beta chains listed next were all sequenced from one sample in a study of cytomegalovirus exposure and HLA in healthy donors. Clones were read by immunoSEQ multiplex PCR, and TCRdb kept only the in-frame ones, dropping some. The data contain about 63,000 clones, 80% to 90% of them singletons. The source material was PBMCs. The origin of the receptors is a woman in her late teens or twenties in good health and CMV-seronegative.

V gene TRBV30 combines with J gene TRBJ2-5; 7 bases fit TRBD1. Trimming at V came to 8 bases and at J to 2 bases, leaving 11 bases not matched to a gene. CDR1 is GTSNPN and CDR2 is SVGIG in the germline V gene (reference sequence). The CDR3 is 14 amino acids. The CDR3 region is CAHRLGGAQETQYF. DNA for the CDR3: TGTGCCCACCGTTTAGGGGGCGCACAAGAGACCCAGTACTTC. Supplemented by reference TRBV30 and TRBJ2-5, the full variable domain reads SQTIHQWPATLVQPVGSPLSLECTVEGTSNPNLYWYRQAAGRGLQLLFYSVGIGQISSEVPQNLSASRPQDRQFILSSKKLLLSDSGFYLCAHRLGGAQETQYFGPGTRLLVL.

V and J are TRBV5-1 and TRBJ1-2; the match to TRBD1 covers 10 bases. Germline V gene lookup returns CDR1 SGHRS and CDR2 YFSETQ. The ends lost 4 bases at V and 8 bases at J; junction bases unmatched: 8. The CDR3 sequence is 14 residues long. The CDR3 DNA is TGCGCCAGCAGCGGACAGGGGGGAAGTGGCGGCTACACCTTC. It specifies CASSGQGGSGGYTF.

The J gene is TRBJ1-1, the V gene TRBV6-1; TRBD1 matches 7 bases. This CDR3 has 14 amino acids. The ends lost 8 bases at V and 5 bases at J; junction bases unmatched: 11. Germline V CDR1 and CDR2: MNHNS, SASEGT. The CDR3 loop reads CASGLDRVGTEAFF. In nucleotides, the CDR3 is TGTGCCAGCGGACTCGACAGGGTCGGAACTGAAGCTTTCTTT.

This clone was recorded once. V usage is TRBV27 and J usage is TRBJ2-2; D remains unclear. Trimming took 0 bases from V and 7 from J, leaving 9 bases between them. Per germline, CDR1 MNHEY and CDR2 SMNVEV (reference sequence). This CDR3 contains 14 residues. The CDR3 is CASSLSGQNGELFF. In DNA form, the CDR3 reads TGTGCCAGCAGTTTATCTGGGCAAAACGGGGAGCTGTTTTTT.

This clone appeared once. This chain connects TRBV13 to TRBJ2-1; the match to TRBD2 covers 9 bases. CDR1 and CDR2 from the germline V gene are PRHDT and FYEKMQ (reference sequence). The CDR3 length is 16 residues. The junction had 6 bases not matched to a gene; V was cut back by 2 bases and J by 4 bases. This chain's CDR3 is CASSLWAGGPYNEQFF. The CDR3, as DNA: TGTGCCAGCAGCTTATGGGCGGGGGGGCCTTACAATGAGCAGTTCTTC.

V gene TRBV12-2 combines with J gene TRBJ2-7; TRBD2 is the table's D call, not checked against the DNA. TRBV12-2 is labeled a pseudogene. The CDR3 is made up of 21 amino acids. In DNA, the CDR3 is TGTGCAAGTCGCTTCTTAGCCCCCAGGACTAGCGGGGACCCCACCTCCTACGAGCAGTACTTC. Amino acid sequence: CASRFLAPRTSGDPTSYEQYF.

The chain employs TRBV28 and TRBJ2-7; D remains ambiguous. The germline V gene encodes CDR1 MDHEN and CDR2 SYDVKM. This CDR3 is 14 amino acids long. V lost 5 bases, J lost 6 bases, and 17 bases lay in between. DNA of the CDR3: TGTGCCAGCAGTCCTCGAGGTGAGCTGGCCGAGCAGTACTTC. This sequence encodes CASSPRGELAEQYF.

V is TRBV28 and J is TRBJ2-1; maybe TRBD2 (5 bases). The V end was cut by 6 bases, the J end by 0 bases, with 18 bases between. The CDR3 sequence is 17 residues long. In germline, CDR1 is MDHEN, CDR2 SYDVKM. The CDR3 DNA reads TGTGCCAGCAGCCTAGGAGGCGGGTCGAGCTCCTACAATGAGCAGTTCTTC. Translating it yields CASSLGGGSSSYNEQFF.

The chain links TRBV19 to TRBJ2-7, with a possible D match to TRBD2 (6 bases). Between the trimmed V and J ends, which lost 3 bases and 3 bases, there was a span of 15 bases. CDR1 and CDR2 from the germline V gene are LNHDA and SQIVND (reference sequence). The CDR3 consists of 15 residues. CDR3 coding DNA: TGTGCCAGTAGTATCCCAGGGCGGGACCGCTACGAGCAGTACTTC. This codes for CASSIPGRDRYEQYF. The full variable domain, its missing parts supplied by reference TRBV19 and TRBJ2-7, is DGGITQSPKYLFRKEGQNVTLSCEQNLNHDAMYWYRQDPGQGLRLIYYSQIVNDFQKGDIAEGYSVSREKKESFPLTVTSAQKNPTAFYLCASSIPGRDRYEQYFGPGTRLTVT.

This chain connects TRBV5-1 to TRBJ1-4; D is possibly TRBD1 (5 bases). This CDR3 spans 15 amino acids. V was pared by 1 base and J by 8 bases, with 15 bases between. The germline CDR1 and CDR2 sequences are SGHRS and YFSETQ. The CDR3 DNA is TGCGCCAGCAGCTTGTCTCCAGGGAATAACGAAAAACTGTTTTTT. Translated: CASSLSPGNNEKLFF.

This rearrangement joins TRBV5-1 to TRBJ2-7; 7 bases align to TRBD1. Germline lookup yields CDR1 SGHRS and CDR2 YFSETQ. V was pared by 6 bases and J by 0 bases, with 12 bases of the junction left unmatched. The CDR3 is made up of 16 amino acids. In nucleotides, the CDR3 is TGCGCCAGCACGACGGGGACAGAGACATACTCCTACGAGCAGTACTTC. Translating it yields CASTTGTETYSYEQYF.

This sequence joins TRBV7-8 and TRBJ2-1; 12 nucleotides match TRBD2. V lost 5 bases to trimming and J lost 12 bases; unmatched junction nucleotides: 14. The CDR3 consists of 16 residues. Germline V CDR1 and CDR2: SGHVS, FQNEAQ. CDR3 sequence (DNA): TGTGCCAGCAGCGTAAGACTAGCGGGGGCCGATAATTGGCAGTTCTTC. Translating it yields CASSVRLAGADNWQFF. Full variable domain (remainder filled in from reference TRBV7-8 and TRBJ2-1): GAGVSQSPRYKVAKRGQDVALRCDPISGHVSLFWYQQALGQGPEFLTYFQNEAQLDKSGLPSDRFFAERPEGSVSTLKIQRTQQEDSAVYLCASSVRLAGADNWQFFGPGTRLTVL.

The gene calls are TRBV9 and TRBJ1-3; perhaps TRBD1 as D (6 bases). Germline V gives CDR1 SGDLS, CDR2 YYNGEE. The CDR3 covers 16 residues. V lost 4 bases and J 4 bases, leaving 18 bases between the germline ends. CDR3 nucleotides: TGTGCCAGCAGCAGAGGGGGACAACAACGGGGAAACACCATATATTTT. This encodes CASSRGGQQRGNTIYF.